This T cell receptor beta chain was found in a study of CD8 T cells in Susac syndrome. Germline-derived CDR1 and CDR2 are SGDLS and YYNGEE. This CDR3 has 12 amino acids. V lost 0 bases and J 10 bases, leaving 8 bases between the germline ends. Notes on the study in general: When the CD4+ T cell repertoires of patients with Susac syndrome were examined, they did not show any clonal expansion.

As to this clonotype: The antigen remains unidentified.

RNA in amounts of roughly 0.5 to 1 ug was reverse transcribed with random hexamers. TCRdb reprocessed the immunoSEQ multiplex PCR reads with MiXCR, giving one entry per CDR3 protein. The table shows about 240,000 distinct CDR3 sequences, with less than 96% occurring only once. The V call is TRBV9, the J call TRBJ2-1; no firm D call. This receptor was identified in a human donor with Susac syndrome. Specimen: CD4+ T cells from PBMCs. The CDR3 region has the DNA TGTGCCAGCAGCGTAGCTTTTCAGGAGCAGTTCTTC. It is translated as CASSVAFQEQFF.